What follows are 2 T cell receptor beta chains derived from one specimen sequenced in a study of cytomegalovirus exposure and HLA in healthy donors. Data came from immunoSEQ multiplex PCR; TCRdb stores just in-frame clones and leaves some out. The top ten hold approximately 2.3% of the sample, which has approximately 120,000 clones, approximately 91% seen once. The specimen sequenced was PBMCs. All receptors derive from a woman aged 18-30 years in good health and CMV-seronegative.

The chain carries TRBV9 and TRBJ1-3, with TRBD1 matching 7 bases. Looked up from germline, CDR1 is SGDLS and CDR2 is YYNGEE. The CDR3 runs 14 residues. V shed 2 bases, J shed 3 bases, and the junction held 2 bases outside the gene matches. This CDR3 reads CASSVRQGGNTIYF. The DNA of the CDR3 is TGTGCCAGCAGCGTTCGACAGGGTGGAAACACCATATATTTT.

Only a few counts were recorded for this clone. The rearrangement uses TRBV5-4 and TRBJ2-7; the match to TRBD1 covers 9 bases. This CDR3 is built from 14 residues. The germline gives CDR1 SGHNT, CDR2 YYREEE (reference sequence). The J segment lost 4 bases and the V segment lost 3 bases, leaving 5 bases of the junction unmatched. The CDR3 nucleotides read TGTGCCAGCAGCTCGGACAGGGGTTATTACGAGCAGTACTTC. Translating it yields CASSSDRGYYEQYF.